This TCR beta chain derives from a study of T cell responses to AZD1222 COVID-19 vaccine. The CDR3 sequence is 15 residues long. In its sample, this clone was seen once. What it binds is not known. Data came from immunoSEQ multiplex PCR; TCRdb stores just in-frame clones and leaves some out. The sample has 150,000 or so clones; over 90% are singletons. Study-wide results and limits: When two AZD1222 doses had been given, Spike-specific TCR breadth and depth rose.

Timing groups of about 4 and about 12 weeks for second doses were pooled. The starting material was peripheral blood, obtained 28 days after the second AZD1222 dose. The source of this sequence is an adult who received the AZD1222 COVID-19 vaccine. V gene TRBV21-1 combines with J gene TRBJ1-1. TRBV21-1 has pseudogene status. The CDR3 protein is CASSKGVRRDTEAFF. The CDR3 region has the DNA TGTGCCAGCAGCAAAGGAGTGAGGAGGGACACTGAAGCTTTCTTT.